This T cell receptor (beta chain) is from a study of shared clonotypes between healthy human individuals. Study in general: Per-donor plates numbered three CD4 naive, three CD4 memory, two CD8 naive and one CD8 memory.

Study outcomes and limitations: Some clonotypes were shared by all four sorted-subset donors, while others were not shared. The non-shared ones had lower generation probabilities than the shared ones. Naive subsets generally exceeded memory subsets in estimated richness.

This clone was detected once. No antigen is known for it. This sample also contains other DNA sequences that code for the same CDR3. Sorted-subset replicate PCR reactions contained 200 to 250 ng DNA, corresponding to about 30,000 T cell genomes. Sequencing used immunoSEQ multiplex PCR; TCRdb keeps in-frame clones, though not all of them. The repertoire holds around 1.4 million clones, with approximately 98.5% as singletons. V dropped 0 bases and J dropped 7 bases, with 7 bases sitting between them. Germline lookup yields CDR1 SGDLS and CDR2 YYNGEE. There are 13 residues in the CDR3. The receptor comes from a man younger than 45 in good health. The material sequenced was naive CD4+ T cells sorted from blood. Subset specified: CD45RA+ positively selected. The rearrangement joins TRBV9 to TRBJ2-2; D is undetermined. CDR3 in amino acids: CASSVVGSGELFF. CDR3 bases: TGTGCCAGCAGCGTAGTTGGCAGCGGGGAGCTGTTTTTT.